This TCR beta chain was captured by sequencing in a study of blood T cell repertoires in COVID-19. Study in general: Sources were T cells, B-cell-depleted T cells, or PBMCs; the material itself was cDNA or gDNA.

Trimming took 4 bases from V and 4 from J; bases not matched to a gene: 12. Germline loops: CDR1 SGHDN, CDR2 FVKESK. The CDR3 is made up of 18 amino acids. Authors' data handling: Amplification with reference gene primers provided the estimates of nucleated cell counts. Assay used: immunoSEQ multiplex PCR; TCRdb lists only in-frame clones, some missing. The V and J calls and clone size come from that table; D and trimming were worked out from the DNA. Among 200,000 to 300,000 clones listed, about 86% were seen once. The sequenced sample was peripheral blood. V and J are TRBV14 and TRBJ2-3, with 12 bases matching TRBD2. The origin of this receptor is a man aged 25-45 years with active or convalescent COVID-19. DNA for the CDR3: TGTGCCAGCAGCCGAGAATCCCGACTAGCGGGGGTTCCAGATACGCAGTATTTT. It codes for CASSRESRLAGVPDTQYF.